The 26 T cell receptor beta chains below all came from one sample that was sequenced in a study of read filtering for tumor transcriptome and immune sequencing. Molecular barcoded adaptors covering alpha/delta and beta/gamma chains were used on approximately 400 ng RNA. TCRdb re-derived calls from the reads in MiXCR, one entry per CDR3 protein. The table has about 25,000 distinct CDR3 sequences, about 20% seen once; the top ten hold around 47%. Sequenced sample: a population of CD138-negative cells sorted from bone marrow. These receptors all stem from a donor aged 40 or over with multiple myeloma.

In this sample, this clonotype turned up many times. The rearrangement joins TRBV28 to TRBJ1-5; no clear D gene. Trimming cost V 6 bases and J 11 bases, with 11 bases left between them. The CDR3 sequence is 11 residues long. Looked up from germline, CDR1 is MDHEN and CDR2 is SYDVKM. Here the CDR3 DNA reads TGTGCCAGCAGCCCCCCTGTGACCCAGCATTTT. This encodes CASSPPVTQHF.

This clonotype showed up many times. The chain couples TRBV11-2 to TRBJ2-1; D gene uncertain. The CDR3 sequence is 14 residues long. Trimming took off 0 bases at V and 7 bases at J, with 10 bases between the two ends. Germline CDR1 SGHAT, CDR2 FQNNGV. The CDR3 reads CASSLDRKVNEQFF. The CDR3 DNA reads TGTGCCAGCAGCTTAGATCGTAAGGTGAATGAGCAGTTCTTC.

Regarding this clonotype: Given a much more abundant clone one base away, this may be a read error. The chain links TRBV6-5 to TRBJ2-7; TRBD1 aligns across 10 bases. This CDR3 is built from 15 residues. Germline V CDR1 and CDR2: MNHEY, SVGAGI. The CDR3 coding sequence is TGTGCCTGCAGACCGGGACAGGGGAACTCCTACGAGCAGTACTTC. It is translated as CACRPGQGNSYEQYF.

Concerning this clonotype: A much larger clone differs by one base, so this may be a read error. This chain joins TRBV29-1 and TRBJ2-5, with D maybe TRBD2 (6 bases). The CDR3 sequence is 14 residues long. Germline lookup yields CDR1 SQVTM and CDR2 ANQGSEA. The DNA for the CDR3 is TGCAGCGTTGATTGGGCAGGGACTCAAGGGACCCAGTACTTC. This encodes CSVDWAGTQGTQYF.

In the case of this clonotype: A junction boundary mismatches the germline segment, possibly from a read error. This rearrangement joins TRBV7-8 to TRBJ2-2; D not resolved. Germline V gives CDR1 SGHVS, CDR2 FQNEAQ. CDR3 size: 13 residues. CDR3 region: CDRLQRATGELFF. CDR3 nucleotide sequence: TGCGACCGCTTGCAAAGGGCCACCGGGGAGCTGTTTTTT.

This clonotype has ten or more counts. The chain joins TRBV27 to TRBJ2-7; a possible D gene is TRBD1 (6 bases). There are 11 residues in the CDR3. V was pared by 6 bases and J by 5 bases, with 8 bases between. Germline CDR1 reads MNHEY; CDR2 reads SMNVEV (reference sequence). DNA of the CDR3: TGTGCCAGCAGACAGGGTGACGAGCAGTACTTC. Amino acids: CASRQGDEQYF.

This clonotype was seen a handful of times. The chain joins TRBV5-1 to TRBJ1-6; maybe TRBD1 (5 bases). V lost 3 bases and J lost 9, with 13 bases in between. CDR3 size: 14 residues. CDR1 and CDR2 from the germline V gene are SGHRS and YFSETQ. The chain's CDR3 is CASSYGTVGSPLHF. CDR3 DNA sequence: TGCGCCAGCAGCTACGGGACCGTAGGTTCACCCCTCCACTTT.

This clonotype was counted at least ten times. The CDR3 DNA reads as TGTGCCAGCGGGGGGGCTTGGGATCTGAACACTGAAGCTTTCTTT. Translated: CASGGAWDLNTEAFF. This chain uses TRBV6-1 with TRBJ1-1; a weak D match, TRBD1 (6 bases). The V gene's germline CDR1 is MNHNS and CDR2 SASEGT. Between the trimmed V and J ends, which lost 8 bases and 0 bases, there was a span of 16 bases. CDR3 length equals 15 residues.

With respect to this clonotype: A read error may be the cause here, since a much bigger clone is one base away. The chain carries TRBV18 and TRBJ1-3; D not certain. CDR1 and CDR2 from the germline V gene are KGHSH and LQKENI. This CDR3 spans 15 amino acids. The CDR3, as DNA: TGTGCCAGCTCAGGGAATGAGGGCTCCGGAAGCACCATATATTTT. Translated, it gives CASSGNEGSGSTIYF.

A word on this clonotype: One end of the junction is discordant with germline, which a read error may explain. The rearrangement links TRBV6-6 to TRBJ2-1; D gene uncertain. CDR1 and CDR2 (germline): MNHNY, SVGAGI (reference sequence). This CDR3 spans 14 amino acids. In DNA, the CDR3 is TGTGCAAGCAAGGGTAGGACGACCTACAATGCGCAGTTCTTC. Encoded protein: CASKGRTTYNAQFF.

The chain couples TRBV11-1 to TRBJ2-1; no reliable D call. The CDR3 runs to 15 residues. Trimming shortened V by 5 bases and J by 4 bases, and 15 bases separated the two germline ends. Germline loops: CDR1 SGHAT, CDR2 FQDESV (reference sequence). As DNA, the CDR3 is TGTGCCAGCAGCGCTTCAGATGGGCAATACAATGAGCAGTTCTTC. It specifies CASSASDGQYNEQFF.

J is TRBJ2-6 and V is TRBV19; 8 positions agree with TRBD1. The V gene end was trimmed by 5 bases and the J gene end by 0 bases; junction bases not matched to a gene: 15. Per germline, CDR1 LNHDA and CDR2 SQIVND (reference sequence). The CDR3 has 20 amino acids. The CDR3 DNA reads TGTGCCAGTAGTGCCCGGGTAACGGGACAGGCAAGCTCTGGGGCCAACGTCCTGACTTTC. Encoded protein: CASSARVTGQASSGANVLTF.

This clonotype has ten or more counts. V and J are TRBV3-1 and TRBJ2-3; D gene uncertain. The V gene's germline CDR1 is LGHDT and CDR2 YNNKEL (reference sequence). The CDR3 totals 12 residues. V was pared by 4 bases and J by 8 bases, with 10 bases between. The CDR3 DNA reads as TGTGCCAGCAGCCCTCACGTGGGTACGCAGTATTTT. Its protein is CASSPHVGTQYF.

This clonotype was recorded at least ten times. The V call is TRBV2, the J call TRBJ2-5; 9 bases fit TRBD1. V was clipped by 6 bases and J by 2 bases; unmatched bases: 7. Germline loops: CDR1 SNHLY, CDR2 FYNNEI. This CDR3 has 15 amino acids. The CDR3 loop reads CASRRTGASQETQYF. In nucleotides, the CDR3 is TGTGCCAGCAGGAGGACAGGGGCGAGTCAAGAGACCCAGTACTTC.

This clonotype was seen only a few times. The rearrangement uses TRBV20-1 and TRBJ2-3; a weak D match, TRBD2 (6 bases). V lost 7 bases to trimming and J lost 0 bases, with 14 bases between them. CDR1 and CDR2 (germline): DFQATT, SNEGSKA (reference sequence). This CDR3 has 14 amino acids. In nucleotides, the CDR3 is TGCAGTGGTGGGGAGGTGAAGAGCACAGATACGCAGTATTTT. Translating gives CSGGEVKSTDTQYF.

Many counts were recorded for this clonotype. This rearrangement joins TRBV6-5 to TRBJ2-7; 8 bases are a match to TRBD1. Looked up from germline, CDR1 is MNHEY and CDR2 is SVGAGI. The CDR3 is 12 amino acids. V was pared by 6 bases and J by 3 bases, with 1 base of the junction left unmatched. The DNA for the CDR3 is TGTGCCAGCAGCACAGGGGGCTACGAGCAGTACTTC. It codes for CASSTGGYEQYF.

Regarding this clonotype: This sequence may be a read error, since a much larger clone differs from it by one base. The chain links TRBV11-2 to TRBJ2-7, with D perhaps TRBD1 or TRBD2 (6 bases each). Germline V gene sequence: CDR1 SGHAT, CDR2 FQNNGV. V lost 3 bases to trimming and J lost 2 bases, with 14 bases between them. The CDR3 extends over 15 amino acids. CDR3 DNA sequence: TGTGCCAGCAGCTTCCACGGGGGCGCTGCCTACGAGCAGTACTTC. It codes for CASSFHGGAAYEQYF. Using reference TRBV11-2 and TRBJ2-7 for the parts outside the CDR3, the full variable domain is EAGVAQSPRYKIIEKRQSVAFWCNPISGHATLYWYQQILGQGPKLLIQFQNNGVVDDSQLPKDRFSAERLKGVDSTLKIQPAKLEDSAVYLCASSFHGGAAYEQYFGPGTRLTVT.

There are a few counts of this clonotype. This chain uses TRBV7-8 with TRBJ1-5; 7 nucleotides line up with TRBD1. Germline loops: CDR1 SGHVS, CDR2 FQNEAQ. Trimming at V came to 5 bases and at J to 2 bases, leaving 6 bases not matched to a gene. This CDR3 region has 15 residues. CDR3 DNA: TGTGCCAGCAGCATTACAGGGGATCGCAATCAGCCCCAGCATTTT. Translation: CASSITGDRNQPQHF.

Regarding this clonotype: A much more abundant neighbour one base away suggests this may be a read error. The chain combines TRBV2 with TRBJ2-3; D possibly matches TRBD1 or TRBD2 (6 bases each). The CDR3 extends over 13 amino acids. Germline CDR1 reads SNHLY; CDR2 reads FYNNEI. The DNA for the CDR3 is TGTGCCAGCAGGTCGGACGGGGGCAATACGAAGTATTTT. Translation gives CASRSDGGNTKYF.

Concerning this clonotype: This may stem from a read error, because a much larger clone lies one nucleotide away. The chain links TRBV20-1 to TRBJ2-7; D gene ambiguous. The CDR3 covers 15 residues. The germline V gene has CDR1 DFQATT and CDR2 SNEGSKA (reference sequence). The CDR3 reads CSASDPWVESYGQYF. CDR3 DNA sequence: TGCAGTGCTAGTGACCCCTGGGTGGAAAGCTACGGGCAGTACTTC.

In this sample, this clonotype turned up many times. Written as DNA, the CDR3 is TGTGCCAGCAGTGACTCGACTAGCGGGGGTGATGAGCAGTTCTTC. Translated: CASSDSTSGGDEQFF. The chain uses TRBV6-4 and TRBJ2-1, with TRBD2 matching 12 bases. The CDR3 totals 15 residues. Germline values: CDR1 MRHNA, CDR2 SNTAGT. J gave up 8 bases and V 0 bases, and 2 bases lay outside the gene matches.

This clonotype has ten or more counts. The chain is built from TRBV19 and TRBJ2-2, with D unclear. The V and J ends lost 6 bases and 5 bases respectively, with 7 bases between them. This CDR3 spans 12 amino acids. CDR1 and CDR2 (germline): LNHDA, SQIVND (reference sequence). The CDR3 loop is CASSAATGELFF. CDR3 nucleotide sequence: TGTGCCAGTAGCGCAGCTACCGGGGAGCTGTTTTTT.

This clonotype was detected ten times or more. This chain links TRBV20-1 with TRBJ2-3, with 9 bases lining up with TRBD2. This CDR3 contains 15 residues. Germline-derived CDR1 and CDR2 are DFQATT and SNEGSKA (reference sequence). The V segment lost 0 bases and the J segment 2 bases; nucleotides outside the gene matches: 3. The CDR3 reads CSARDSGGFTDTQYF. As DNA, the CDR3 is TGCAGTGCTAGAGACAGCGGGGGGTTCACAGATACGCAGTATTTT.

Comments on this clonotype: An end of the junction does not agree with germline; a read error may underlie this. The V gene is TRBV6-1, the J gene TRBJ2-1; no firm D call. This CDR3 region has 14 residues. Germline lookup yields CDR1 MNHNS and CDR2 SASEGT. The CDR3 DNA sequence: TGTGCCAGCAGTCGGTCACTCCTCTACGATGAGCAGTTCTTC. Translated, it gives CASSRSLLYDEQFF.

This clonotype has ten or more counts. V gene TRBV29-1 combines with J gene TRBJ2-1; TRBD1 aligns across 8 bases. V was clipped by 7 bases and J by 6 bases; unmatched bases: 8. The CDR3 covers 13 residues. CDR1 SQVTM and CDR2 ANQGSEA come from the germline V gene. The CDR3 sequence is CSATDRGINEQFF. As DNA, the CDR3 is TGCAGCGCTACAGACAGGGGTATCAATGAGCAGTTCTTC.

This clonotype was recorded at least ten times. V and J are TRBV20-1 and TRBJ2-5; D gene unclear. CDR3 size: 11 residues. Germline values: CDR1 DFQATT, CDR2 SNEGSKA (reference sequence). V lost 6 bases and J lost 4, with 9 bases in between. The CDR3 nucleotides read TGCAGTGCAACAAGAGCAGAGACCCAGTACTTC. It is translated as CSATRAETQYF.